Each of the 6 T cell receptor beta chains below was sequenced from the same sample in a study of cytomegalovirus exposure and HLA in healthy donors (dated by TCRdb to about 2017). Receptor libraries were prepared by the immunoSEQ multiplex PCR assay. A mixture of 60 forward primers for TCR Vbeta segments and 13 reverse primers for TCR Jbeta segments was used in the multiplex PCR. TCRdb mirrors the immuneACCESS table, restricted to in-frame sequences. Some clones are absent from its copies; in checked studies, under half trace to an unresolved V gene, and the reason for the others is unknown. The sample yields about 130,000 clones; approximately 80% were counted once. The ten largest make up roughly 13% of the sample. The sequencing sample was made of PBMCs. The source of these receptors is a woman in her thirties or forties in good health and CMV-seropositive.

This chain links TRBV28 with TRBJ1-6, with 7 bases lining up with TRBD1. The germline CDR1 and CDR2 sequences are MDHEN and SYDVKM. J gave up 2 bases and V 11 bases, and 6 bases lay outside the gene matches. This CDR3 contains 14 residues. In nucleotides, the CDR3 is TGTGCCTGTTCCGGGACAGCCTATAATTCACCCCTCCACTTT. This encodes CACSGTAYNSPLHF.

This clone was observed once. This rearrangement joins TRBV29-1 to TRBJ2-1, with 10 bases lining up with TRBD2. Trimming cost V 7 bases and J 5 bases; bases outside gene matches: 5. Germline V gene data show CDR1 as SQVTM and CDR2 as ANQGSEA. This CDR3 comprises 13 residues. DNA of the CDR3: TGCAGCGCCATACTAGCGGGAAACAATGAGCAGTTCTTC. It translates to CSAILAGNNEQFF.

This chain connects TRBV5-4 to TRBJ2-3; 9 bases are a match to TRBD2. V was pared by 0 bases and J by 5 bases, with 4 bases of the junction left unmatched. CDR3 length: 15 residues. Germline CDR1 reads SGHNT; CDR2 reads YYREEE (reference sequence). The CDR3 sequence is CASSLGGRAEDTQYF. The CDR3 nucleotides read TGTGCCAGCAGCTTGGGCGGGAGGGCCGAAGATACGCAGTATTTT.

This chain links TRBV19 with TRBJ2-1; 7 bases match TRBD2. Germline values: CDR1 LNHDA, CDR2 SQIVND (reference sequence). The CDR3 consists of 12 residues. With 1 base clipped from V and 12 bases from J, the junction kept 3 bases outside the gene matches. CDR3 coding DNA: TGTGCCAGTAGTATAGGGGGAGGGACGCAGTTCTTC. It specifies CASSIGGGTQFF.

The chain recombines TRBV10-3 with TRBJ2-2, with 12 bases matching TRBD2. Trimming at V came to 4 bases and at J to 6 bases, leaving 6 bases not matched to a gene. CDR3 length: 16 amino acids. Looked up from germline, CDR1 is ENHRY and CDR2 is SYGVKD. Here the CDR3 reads CAISASGRAGAGELFF. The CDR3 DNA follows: TGTGCCATCAGTGCTAGCGGGAGGGCCGGAGCCGGGGAGCTGTTTTTT.

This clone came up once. CDR3 sequence reads: CASSLARDRPEETQYF. The CDR3 coding sequence is TGCGCCAGCAGCTTGGCGAGGGATCGTCCCGAAGAGACCCAGTACTTC. J is TRBJ2-5 and V is TRBV5-1; weak D call: TRBD2 (5 bases). The CDR3 runs 16 residues. The V and J ends lost 0 bases and 3 bases respectively, with 15 bases between them. Germline CDR1 SGHRS, CDR2 YFSETQ.